This T cell receptor beta chain was recovered during a study of cytomegalovirus exposure and HLA in healthy donors. Study conclusions and caveats: The study carried out a later analysis of TCR beta sequences. It associated some 18,000 of them with specific HLA alleles at a false discovery rate of 0.05.

With 60 Vbeta and 13 Jbeta primers, the PCR was carried out. Sequencing used immunoSEQ multiplex PCR; TCRdb keeps in-frame clones, though not all of them. The profile covers roughly 100,000 clones, with approximately 79% appearing a single time and around 3% taken by the ten largest. V shed 0 bases and J 7 bases; nucleotides not matched to a gene: 16. The CDR3 runs 18 residues. Looked up from germline, CDR1 is SGDLS and CDR2 is YYNGEE. As for this clone: The antigen remains undetermined.

V gene TRBV9 combines with J gene TRBJ2-1; 7 nucleotides match TRBD2. This TCR was recovered from a woman aged 40 to 49 in good health and CMV-seronegative. Sequencing input: PBMCs. Here the CDR3 reads CASSVALGGSVLGNEQFF. The CDR3 DNA sequence: TGTGCCAGCAGCGTAGCTCTTGGCGGGAGCGTGCTGGGGAATGAGCAGTTCTTC.